One sample yielded the 17 T cell receptor beta chains listed below, sequenced in a study of T-cell memory formation after mild COVID-19. TCRdb fed the 5' RACE reads into MiXCR, producing one record per CDR3 protein. The sample has 40,000 or so distinct CDR3 sequences; 5.5% to 8.5% are singletons. The source material was PBMCs or a T cell subset sorted from them (not recorded which). The source of these receptors is an adult who had mild COVID-19 (a few samples of this study predate the infection). Cell type and time point are not known.

This clonotype occurred many times. This chain uses TRBV12-3 or TRBV12-4 with TRBJ2-7; D remains unclear. Trimming left V 7 bases short and J 5 bases short, with 12 bases between. There are 12 residues in the CDR3. CDR3 amino acids: CASKKGTHEQYF. In DNA form, the CDR3 reads TGTGCCAGCAAAAAGGGTACCCACGAGCAGTACTTC.

V and J are TRBV7-8 and TRBJ1-5; D gene uncertain. V gave up 1 base and J gave up 3 bases, with 10 bases separating them. CDR1 and CDR2 (germline): SGHVS, FQNEAQ. The CDR3 contains 15 residues. CDR3 nucleotide sequence: TGTGCCAGCAGCTTAGATCGCCAGATCAATCAGCCCCAGCATTTT. Its protein product is CASSLDRQINQPQHF.

A few counts support this clonotype. The chain is built from TRBV19 and TRBJ1-1; 8 bases are shared with TRBD1. CDR1 and CDR2 (germline): LNHDA, SQIVND (reference sequence). The CDR3 runs to 14 residues. Trimming at V came to 4 bases and at J to 1 base, leaving 2 bases not matched to a gene. In DNA form, the CDR3 reads TGTGCCAGTAGTACAGGACAGGGGAACACTGAAGCTTTCTTT. This translates into CASSTGQGNTEAFF.

This clonotype occurred many times. The rearrangement joins TRBV5-1 to TRBJ1-6; D possibly corresponds to TRBD1 (6 bases). Germline assignment: CDR1 SGHRS and CDR2 YFSETQ. Trimming left V 4 bases short and J 8 bases short, with 16 bases between. The CDR3 is 15 amino acids. CDR3 DNA sequence: TGCGCCAGCAGCATAGAACAGGGTAGGGATTCACCCCTCCACTTT. Amino acid sequence: CASSIEQGRDSPLHF.

This clonotype was counted only a few times. V gene TRBV5-4 combines with J gene TRBJ2-7; 8 bases agree with TRBD1. Trimming at V came to 4 bases and at J to 2 bases, leaving 5 bases not matched to a gene. The germline V gene encodes CDR1 SGHNT and CDR2 YYREEE (reference sequence). CDR3 length equals 14 residues. The CDR3 nucleotides read TGTGCCAGCAGCCGCGACAGGGGTACCTACGAGCAGTACTTC. It translates to CASSRDRGTYEQYF.

V gene TRBV15 combines with J gene TRBJ2-1, with 8 bases identical to TRBD1. J gave up 7 bases and V 0 bases, and 5 bases lay outside the gene matches. This CDR3 comprises 15 residues. CDR1 and CDR2 from the germline V gene are LNHNV and YYDKDF (reference sequence). The CDR3 bases are TGTGCCACCAGCAGAGATCCAGGGGGCTGGAATGAGCAGTTCTTC. Amino acid sequence: CATSRDPGGWNEQFF.

Notes on this clonotype: This may be a read error: a much more frequent sequence differs by one nucleotide. The rearrangement joins TRBV2 to TRBJ2-7; D uncertain. The V gene lost 2 bases and the J gene lost 3 bases, with 11 bases spanning the gap. Germline loops: CDR1 SNHLY, CDR2 FYNNEI. The CDR3 runs to 14 residues. DNA of the CDR3: TGTGCCAGCAGTGAACAGTGGATCGGCTACGAGCAGTACTTC. Protein sequence: CASSEQWIGYEQYF.

This clonotype was seen many times. This chain connects TRBV12-3 or TRBV12-4 to TRBJ2-1, with D unclear. V lost 8 bases, J lost 0 bases, and 11 bases lay in between. There are 14 residues in the CDR3. The CDR3 DNA follows: TGTGCCAGCCTGAAGACCCCCTCCTACAATGAGCAGTTCTTC. Translation: CASLKTPSYNEQFF.

The V call is TRBV4-1, the J call TRBJ1-1; possibly TRBD1 for D (5 bases). The CDR3 contains 15 residues. With 6 bases removed from V and 1 base from J, the gap between germline ends came to 15 bases. The germline V gene has CDR1 MGHRA and CDR2 YSYEKL. The chain's CDR3 is CASSKSRGPNTEAFF. For the CDR3, the DNA is TGCGCCAGCAGTAAGTCACGGGGCCCGAACACTGAAGCTTTCTTT.

The table lists this clonotype with many counts. The J gene is TRBJ2-3, the V gene TRBV5-1; unclear D gene. Germline CDR1 and CDR2: SGHRS and YFSETQ. The CDR3 length is 14 residues. Trimming removed 0 bases at V and 6 bases at J, with 11 bases between. CDR3 coding DNA: TGCGCCAGCAGCTTGGAGGTGCGTGCGGATACGCAGTATTTT. Amino acids: CASSLEVRADTQYF. The full variable domain, its missing parts supplied by reference TRBV5-1 and TRBJ2-3, is KAGVTQTPRYLIKTRGQQVTLSCSPISGHRSVSWYQQTPGQGLQFLFEYFSETQRNKGNFPGRFSGRQFSNSRSEMNVSTLELGDSALYLCASSLEVRADTQYFGPGTRLTVL.

The J gene is TRBJ2-7, the V gene TRBV18; 8 bases agree with TRBD2. The CDR3 is made up of 15 amino acids. Germline V gene lookup returns CDR1 KGHSH and CDR2 LQKENI. V gave up 5 bases and J gave up 2 bases; unmatched junction bases: 8. Here the CDR3 reads CASSDLAGSAYEQYF. In DNA, the CDR3 is TGTGCCAGCTCAGATCTAGCGGGCTCAGCCTACGAGCAGTACTTC.

This clonotype was detected many times. This sequence joins TRBV7-2 and TRBJ2-3, with unresolved D. Per germline, CDR1 SGHTA and CDR2 FQGNSA. The CDR3 sequence is 13 residues long. V dropped 5 bases and J dropped 4 bases, with 10 bases sitting between them. CDR3 coding DNA: TGTGCCAGCAGCGTTTATACCGCAGATACGCAGTATTTT. It yields the protein CASSVYTADTQYF.

This clonotype occurred many times. The rearrangement joins TRBV5-1 to TRBJ2-1, with 9 bases lining up with TRBD2. Germline CDR1 is SGHRS and CDR2 is YFSETQ. V shed 3 bases, J shed 8 bases, and the junction held 6 bases outside the gene matches. The CDR3 consists of 14 residues. The CDR3: CASSWAGGEDEQFF. The CDR3 DNA reads TGCGCCAGCAGCTGGGCGGGGGGGGAGGATGAGCAGTTCTTC.

The table lists this clonotype with a few counts. V gene TRBV7-2 combines with J gene TRBJ2-7; D not certain. The germline CDR1 and CDR2 sequences are SGHTA and FQGNSA. Trimming pared 3 bases from V and 5 bases from J, leaving 5 bases between. The CDR3 is 11 amino acids. CDR3 amino acids: CASSLDHEQYF. The CDR3 DNA sequence: TGTGCCAGCAGCTTGGACCACGAGCAGTACTTC.

This clonotype was found a few times. The genes are TRBV3-1 and TRBJ2-7; D unresolved. The germline CDR1 and CDR2 sequences are LGHDT and YNNKEL (reference sequence). This CDR3 comprises 14 residues. V was cut by 5 bases and J by 4 bases, with 15 bases left in between. The CDR3 loop reads CASSLDTGGYEQYF. CDR3 bases: TGTGCCAGCAGCTTAGACACCGGCGGTTACGAGCAGTACTTC.

This clonotype occurred a few times. V and J are TRBV19 and TRBJ2-7; 7 bases map to TRBD1. The CDR3 sequence is 13 residues long. In germline, CDR1 is LNHDA, CDR2 SQIVND (reference sequence). The junction had 9 bases not matched to a gene; V was cut back by 8 bases and J by 5 bases. The CDR3 sequence is CASGETGNHEQYF. DNA for the CDR3: TGTGCCAGTGGCGAGACAGGGAACCACGAGCAGTACTTC.

This clonotype was counted ten times or more. V and J are TRBV15 and TRBJ2-7, with D uncertain. The CDR3 length is 14 residues. Germline CDR1 LNHNV, CDR2 YYDKDF (reference sequence). With 1 base removed from V and 0 bases from J, the gap between germline ends came to 7 bases. CDR3 DNA sequence: TGTGCCACCAGCAGAGGGACGGCCTCCTACGAGCAGTACTTC. This codes for CATSRGTASYEQYF.